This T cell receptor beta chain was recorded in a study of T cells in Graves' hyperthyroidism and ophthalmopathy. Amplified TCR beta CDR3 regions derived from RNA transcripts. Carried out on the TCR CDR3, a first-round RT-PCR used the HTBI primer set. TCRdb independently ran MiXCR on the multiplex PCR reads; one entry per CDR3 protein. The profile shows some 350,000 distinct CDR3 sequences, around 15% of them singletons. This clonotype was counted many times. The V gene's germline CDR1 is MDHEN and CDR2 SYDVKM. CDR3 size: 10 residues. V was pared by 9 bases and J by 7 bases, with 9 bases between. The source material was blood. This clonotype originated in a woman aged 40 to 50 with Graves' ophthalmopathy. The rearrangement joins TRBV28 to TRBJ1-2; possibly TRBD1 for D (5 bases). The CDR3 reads CASERGGYTF. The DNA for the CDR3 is TGTGCCAGTGAAAGGGGTGGCTACACCTTC.